These T cell receptor beta chains were read from a single sample in a study of tumor-infiltrating lymphocytes in localized non-small cell lung cancer. Clones were sequenced by immunoSEQ multiplex PCR, and TCRdb holds only the in-frame ones, with some missing. Here the sample spans more than 9,000 clones, about 62% being singletons. Sequencing was performed on uninvolved lung tissue not adjacent to the tumor. The receptors here all came from a human donor with non-small cell lung cancer. Both conserved end residues are trimmed from each CDR3. Each record gives: J gene, V gene, CDR3 protein.

>TRBJ1-4|TRBV25-1
ASSWSGGGEKLF
>TRBJ2-3|TRBV9
ASSVEGGDSLSTDTQY
>TRBJ2-7|TRBV11-2
ASSLGLAGTYEQY
>TRBJ2-5|TRBV7-9
ASSSRRQAKETQY
>TRBJ1-1|TRBV14
ASSQHLNTEAF
>TRBJ2-1|TRBV28
ASTLSPGNRNEQF
>TRBJ2-3|TRBV19
ASSIQSGDTQY
>TRBJ2-1|TRBV29-1
SVVGGWINEQF
>TRBJ1-6|TRBV28
ASSLNYNSPLH
>TRBJ2-3|TRBV12-5
ASGSRTVDTQY
>TRBJ2-7|TRBV9
ASSAGPGKQY
>TRBJ1-2|TRBV15
ATSPGDYGYT